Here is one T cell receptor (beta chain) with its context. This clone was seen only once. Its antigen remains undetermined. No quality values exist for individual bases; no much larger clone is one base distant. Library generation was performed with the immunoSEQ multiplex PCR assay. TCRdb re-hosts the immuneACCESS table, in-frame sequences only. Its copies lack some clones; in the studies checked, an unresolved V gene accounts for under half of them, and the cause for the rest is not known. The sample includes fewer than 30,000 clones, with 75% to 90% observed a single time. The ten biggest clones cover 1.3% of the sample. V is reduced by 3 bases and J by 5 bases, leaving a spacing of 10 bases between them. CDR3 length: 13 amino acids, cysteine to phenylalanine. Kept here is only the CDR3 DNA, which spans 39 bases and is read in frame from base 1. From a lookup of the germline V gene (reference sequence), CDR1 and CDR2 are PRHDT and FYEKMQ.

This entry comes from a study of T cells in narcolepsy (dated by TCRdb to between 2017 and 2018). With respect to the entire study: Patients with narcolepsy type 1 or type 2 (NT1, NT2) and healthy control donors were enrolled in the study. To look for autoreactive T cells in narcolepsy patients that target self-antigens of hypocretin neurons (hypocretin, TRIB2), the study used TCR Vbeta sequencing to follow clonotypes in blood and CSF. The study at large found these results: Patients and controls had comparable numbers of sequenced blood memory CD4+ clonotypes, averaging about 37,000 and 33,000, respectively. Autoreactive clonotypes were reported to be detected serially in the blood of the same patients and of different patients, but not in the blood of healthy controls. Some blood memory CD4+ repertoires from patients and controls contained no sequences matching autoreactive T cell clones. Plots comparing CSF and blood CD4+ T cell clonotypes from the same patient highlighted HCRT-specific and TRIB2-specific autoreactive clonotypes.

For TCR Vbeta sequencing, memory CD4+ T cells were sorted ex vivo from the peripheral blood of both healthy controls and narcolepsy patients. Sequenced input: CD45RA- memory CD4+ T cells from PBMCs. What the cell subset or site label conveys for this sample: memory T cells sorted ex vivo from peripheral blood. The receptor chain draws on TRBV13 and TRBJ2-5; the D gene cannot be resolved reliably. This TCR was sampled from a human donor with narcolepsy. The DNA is TGTGCCAGCAGCTTTAACCCGAGCGAGACCCAGTACTTC. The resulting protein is CASSFNPSETQYF.